This T cell receptor (beta chain) comes out of a study of response to subunit inactivated influenza vaccine. General study findings and limits: It was the authors' suggestion that each seasonal influenza vaccination recruits few new T cells.

V was clipped by 0 bases and J by 3 bases, with 9 bases between them. This CDR3 region has 14 residues. Per germline, CDR1 SGDLS and CDR2 YYNGEE. This clonotype was counted between two and nine times. Its antigen is currently unknown. TCRdb re-derived calls from the RT-PCR reads in MiXCR, one entry per CDR3 protein. The table lists over 650,000 distinct CDR3 sequences, approximately 17% of them singletons. This chain joins TRBV9 and TRBJ2-5; the D is unclear. The source was PBMCs from blood, collected less than 6 days after vaccination. This clonotype was sampled from a man aged 50-60 years who received an inactivated influenza vaccine. The CDR3 DNA reads as TGTGCCAGCAGCGTAGGAAGGAGCGAAGAGACCCAGTACTTC. Its translation is CASSVGRSEETQYF. Full variable domain (remainder filled in from reference TRBV9 and TRBJ2-5): DSGVTQTPKHLITATGQRVTLRCSPRSGDLSVYWYQQSLDQGLQFLIQYYNGEERAKGNILERFSAQQFPDLHSELNLSSLELGDSALYFCASSVGRSEETQYFGPGTRLLVL.